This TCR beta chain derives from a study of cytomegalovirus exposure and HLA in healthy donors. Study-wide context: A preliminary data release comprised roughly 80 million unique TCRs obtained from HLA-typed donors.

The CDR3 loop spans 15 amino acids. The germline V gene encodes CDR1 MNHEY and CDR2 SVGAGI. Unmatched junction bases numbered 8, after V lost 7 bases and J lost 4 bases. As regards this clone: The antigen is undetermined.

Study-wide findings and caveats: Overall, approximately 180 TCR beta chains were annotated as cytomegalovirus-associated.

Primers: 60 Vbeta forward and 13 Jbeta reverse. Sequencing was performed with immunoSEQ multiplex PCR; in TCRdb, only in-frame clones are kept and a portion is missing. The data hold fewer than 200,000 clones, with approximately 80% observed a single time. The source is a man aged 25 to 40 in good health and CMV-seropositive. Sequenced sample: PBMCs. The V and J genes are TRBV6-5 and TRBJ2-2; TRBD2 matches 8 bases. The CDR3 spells CASNIRGGRTGELFF. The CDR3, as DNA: TGTGCCAGCAACATACGGGGGGGCCGCACCGGGGAGCTGTTTTTT.